The next 16 T cell receptor beta chains were all read from a single sample in a study of T-cell reconstitution after alpha-beta-depleted transplantation in children. Researchers prepared the TCRbeta library using unique molecular identifiers, the study reports. TCRdb re-analysed the PCR reads in MiXCR, keeping a single row per CDR3 protein. The table includes about 610,000 distinct CDR3 sequences, over 20% detected once. The input for sequencing was PBMCs, taken before TCRalphabeta/CD19-depleted stem cell transplant. The receptors originated from a boy less than two years old with Wiskott-Aldrich syndrome, due to receive a stem cell transplant.

This clonotype came up a few times. This sequence joins TRBV7-9 and TRBJ2-7; TRBD2 aligns across 9 bases. Germline CDR1 SEHNR, CDR2 FQNEAQ (reference sequence). V lost 7 bases to trimming and J lost 3 bases; unmatched junction nucleotides: 16. CDR3 length equals 17 residues. CDR3 DNA sequence: TGTGCCAGCACCTACGGAGGGCTAGCGGGGATTTACTACGAGCAGTACTTC. Translated, it gives CASTYGGLAGIYYEQYF.

The rearrangement uses TRBV27 and TRBJ1-5, with 10 bases that match TRBD1. CDR3 size: 17 residues. The V gene end was trimmed by 2 bases and the J gene end by 3 bases; junction bases not matched to a gene: 7. Germline V gene lookup returns CDR1 MNHEY and CDR2 SMNVEV (reference sequence). Here the CDR3 reads CASSLAAGQGSNQPQHF. The DNA of the CDR3 is TGTGCCAGCAGTTTAGCGGCGGGACAGGGGTCCAATCAGCCCCAGCATTTT.

The chain joins TRBV11-2 to TRBJ2-1, with 7 bases matching TRBD2. Germline CDR1 and CDR2: SGHAT and FQNNGV. CDR3 length: 16 amino acids. V trimming: 1 base; J trimming: 1 base; junction bases outside the gene matches: 4. This chain's CDR3 is CASSLVGRNSYNEQFF. The CDR3 DNA follows: TGTGCCAGCAGCTTAGTCGGGAGGAATTCCTACAATGAGCAGTTCTTC.

This clonotype was picked up a small number of times. The chain combines TRBV5-1 with TRBJ2-1, with D maybe TRBD2 (6 bases). Germline CDR1 SGHRS, CDR2 YFSETQ. The CDR3 has 15 amino acids. The germline V and J ends were trimmed by 1 base and 6 bases, with 14 bases remaining between them. The CDR3, as DNA: TGCGCCAGCAGCTTGACGGGAGAGGGTCTCAATGAGCAGTTCTTC. Translating it yields CASSLTGEGLNEQFF.

The gene calls are TRBV29-1 and TRBJ1-2; D is unclear. Between the trimmed V and J ends, which lost 4 bases and 8 bases, there was a span of 11 bases. Germline CDR1 and CDR2: SQVTM and ANQGSEA. CDR3 length equals 11 residues. The CDR3 spells CSVGGSIGYTF. The CDR3, as DNA: TGCAGCGTTGGAGGGAGTATAGGCTACACCTTC.

The genes are TRBV18 and TRBJ1-4, with TRBD1 identical over 11 bases. The CDR3 runs to 15 residues. After removal of 3 bases from V and 7 bases from J, the junction contained 4 bases not matched to a gene. The V gene's germline CDR1 is KGHSH and CDR2 LQKENI. In DNA form, the CDR3 reads TGTGCCAGCTCACCCCGGACAGGGGGCTCTGAAAAACTGTTTTTT. Protein product: CASSPRTGGSEKLFF.

V is TRBV4-2 and J is TRBJ2-6; D not resolved. CDR3 length equals 14 residues. The germline V gene has CDR1 LGHNA and CDR2 YNFKEQ. V was shortened by 4 bases and J by 2 bases, with 6 bases between the two germline ends. CDR3 coding DNA: TGTGCCAGCAGCCGCCGAACTGGGGCCAACGTCCTGACTTTC. Its protein is CASSRRTGANVLTF.

This clonotype has only a few counts. The chain employs TRBV10-2 and TRBJ2-3, with a possible D match to TRBD1 (5 bases). Looked up from germline, CDR1 is WSHSY and CDR2 is SAAADI. The CDR3 is 14 residues long. The V end was cut by 5 bases, the J end by 2 bases, with 11 bases between. The CDR3 nucleotides read TGCGCCAGCAGTACAGGTTTCCCCACAGATACGCAGTATTTT. Protein product: CASSTGFPTDTQYF.

This clonotype was detected a few times. The chain employs TRBV7-9 and TRBJ1-5, with D hard to call. Germline assignment: CDR1 SEHNR and CDR2 FQNEAQ (reference sequence). The germline V and J ends were trimmed by 4 bases and 1 base, with 2 bases remaining between them. There are 12 residues in the CDR3. The CDR3 sequence is CASSWSNQPQHF. In nucleotides, the CDR3 is TGTGCCAGCAGCTGGAGCAATCAGCCCCAGCATTTT. The full variable domain, with the rest looked up from reference TRBV7-9 and TRBJ1-5, is DTGVSQNPRHKITKRGQNVTFRCDPISEHNRLYWYRQTLGQGPEFLTYFQNEAQLEKSRLLSDRFSAERPKGSFSTLEIQRTEQGDSAMYLCASSWSNQPQHFGDGTRLSIL.

The chain links TRBV5-1 to TRBJ2-5; 11 nucleotides agree with TRBD2. V shed 4 bases and J 0 bases; nucleotides not matched to a gene: 5. CDR1 SGHRS and CDR2 YFSETQ come from the germline V gene. The CDR3 loop spans 16 amino acids. This CDR3 is CASSGRTSGYQETQYF. Here the CDR3 DNA reads TGCGCCAGCAGCGGTCGGACTAGCGGGTACCAAGAGACCCAGTACTTC. Using reference TRBV5-1 and TRBJ2-5 for the parts outside the CDR3, the full variable domain is KAGVTQTPRYLIKTRGQQVTLSCSPISGHRSVSWYQQTPGQGLQFLFEYFSETQRNKGNFPGRFSGRQFSNSRSEMNVSTLELGDSALYLCASSGRTSGYQETQYFGPGTRLLVL.

The table lists this clonotype with a few counts. This chain links TRBV27 with TRBJ1-6; D is undetermined. The V end lost 0 bases, the J end lost 10 bases, and 16 bases lay between the germline ends. Germline assignment: CDR1 MNHEY and CDR2 SMNVEV (reference sequence). The CDR3 has 16 amino acids. The DNA of the CDR3 is TGTGCCAGCAGTTTATCCCAACCGACCACAAGCTCACCCCTCCACTTT. Its protein product is CASSLSQPTTSSPLHF.

The V gene is TRBV7-9, the J gene TRBJ2-7, with no clear D. The CDR3 is 13 residues long. V was clipped by 1 base and J by 0 bases, with 4 bases between them. CDR1 and CDR2 (germline): SEHNR, FQNEAQ (reference sequence). In DNA, the CDR3 is TGTGCCAGCAGCTTAGTATACTCCTACGAGCAGTACTTC. It specifies CASSLVYSYEQYF. Full variable domain (rest looked up from reference TRBV7-9 and TRBJ2-7): DTGVSQNPRHKITKRGQNVTFRCDPISEHNRLYWYRQTLGQGPEFLTYFQNEAQLEKSRLLSDRFSAERPKGSFSTLEIQRTEQGDSAMYLCASSLVYSYEQYFGPGTRLTVT.

This clonotype was counted a few times. V is TRBV20-1 and J is TRBJ1-5; D is unclear. The ends were cut back, 3 bases at V and 7 bases at J, with 7 bases in the middle. The CDR3 length is 11 residues. Per the germline V gene, CDR1 is DFQATT and CDR2 is SNEGSKA (reference sequence). This CDR3 reads CSASRGQPQHF. Here the CDR3 DNA reads TGCAGTGCTAGTCGCGGACAGCCCCAGCATTTT.

This clonotype was observed a handful of times. CDR3 region: CATKTGAGYNEQFF. The CDR3 DNA reads TGTGCCACAAAGACAGGGGCAGGCTACAATGAGCAGTTCTTC. This chain connects TRBV19 to TRBJ2-1; 8 nucleotides agree with TRBD1. Germline V CDR1 and CDR2: LNHDA, SQIVND (reference sequence). Trimming took 10 bases from V and 3 from J; bases not matched to a gene: 8. The CDR3 has 14 residues.

The chain joins TRBV5-1 to TRBJ2-3; 10 bases are shared with TRBD1. The CDR3 runs 13 residues. V shed 5 bases and J 9 bases; nucleotides not matched to a gene: 6. Germline V lookup: CDR1 SGHRS, CDR2 YFSETQ. CDR3 amino acids: CASSLTGGATQYF. DNA of the CDR3: TGCGCCAGCAGTTTGACAGGGGGCGCGACGCAGTATTTT.

The CDR3 region has the DNA TGCGCCAGCAGCCCGGATGTCTTCTATGGCTACACCTTC. Protein product: CASSPDVFYGYTF. The chain couples TRBV5-1 to TRBJ1-2; no clear D gene. CDR1 is SGHRS, CDR2 YFSETQ, per germline. This CDR3 has 13 amino acids. V lost 4 bases and J lost 4, with 11 bases in between.